Shown below are 3 T cell receptor beta chains from a single sample sequenced in a study of cytomegalovirus exposure and HLA in healthy donors. PCR used 60 Vbeta primers and 13 Jbeta primers. The repertoire was sequenced with immunoSEQ multiplex PCR; TCRdb's copy has only in-frame clones and lacks some. This sample has over 100,000 clones, with roughly 63% found just once. The sample comprised PBMCs. The source of these receptors is a man aged 35 to 55 in good health and CMV-seropositive.

The J gene is TRBJ2-2, the V gene TRBV5-1; D possibly corresponds to TRBD1 (5 bases). Deletions cut 2 bases from V and 4 bases from J, with 12 bases between. Germline assignment: CDR1 SGHRS and CDR2 YFSETQ. This CDR3 comprises 15 residues. The CDR3 region is CASSFSRGVTGELFF. Written as DNA, the CDR3 is TGCGCCAGCAGCTTTAGTAGGGGTGTCACCGGGGAGCTGTTTTTT.

This sequence joins TRBV11-2 and TRBJ2-5; 12 nucleotides align to TRBD2. After removal of 3 bases from V and 3 bases from J, the junction contained 5 bases not matched to a gene. The CDR3 contains 16 residues. CDR1 and CDR2 from the germline V gene are SGHAT and FQNNGV. CDR3 sequence (DNA): TGTGCCAGCAGCTTCCGCTCTAGCGGGGGGGAAGAGACCCAGTACTTC. Translated, it gives CASSFRSSGGEETQYF.

The CDR3 DNA is TGTGCCAGCAGGACGGACAGGGACTCCTACAATGAGCAGTTCTTC. Protein: CASRTDRDSYNEQFF. This rearrangement joins TRBV28 to TRBJ2-1; 8 bases are a match to TRBD1. The V segment lost 6 bases and the J segment 0 bases; nucleotides outside the gene matches: 4. This CDR3 has 15 residues. Germline V gene sequence: CDR1 MDHEN, CDR2 SYDVKM.